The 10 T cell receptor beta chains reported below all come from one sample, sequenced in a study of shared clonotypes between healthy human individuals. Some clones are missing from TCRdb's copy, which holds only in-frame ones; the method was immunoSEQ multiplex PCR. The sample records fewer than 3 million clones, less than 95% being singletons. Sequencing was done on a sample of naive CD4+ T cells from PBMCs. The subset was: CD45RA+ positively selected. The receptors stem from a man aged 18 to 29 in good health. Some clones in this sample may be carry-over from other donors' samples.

The CDR3 spells CASSLGLSEDNEQFF. The CDR3 region has the DNA TGCGCCAGCAGCTTGGGGCTATCGGAAGACAATGAGCAGTTCTTC. The rearrangement links TRBV5-1 to TRBJ2-1, with unresolved D. Trimming cost V 0 bases and J 5 bases, with 12 bases left between them. The V gene's germline CDR1 is SGHRS and CDR2 YFSETQ. The CDR3 spans 15 residues.

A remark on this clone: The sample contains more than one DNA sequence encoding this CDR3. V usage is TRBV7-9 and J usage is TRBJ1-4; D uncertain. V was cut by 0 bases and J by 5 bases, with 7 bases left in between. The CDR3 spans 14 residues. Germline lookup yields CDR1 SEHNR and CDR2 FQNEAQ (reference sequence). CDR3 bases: TGTGCCAGCAGCTTAGCAGGCGGGAATGAAAAACTGTTTTTT. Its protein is CASSLAGGNEKLFF.

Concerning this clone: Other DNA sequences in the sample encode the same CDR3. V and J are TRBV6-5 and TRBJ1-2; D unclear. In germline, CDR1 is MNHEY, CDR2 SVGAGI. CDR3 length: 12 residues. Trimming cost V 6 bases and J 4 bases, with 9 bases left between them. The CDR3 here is CASSPGGYGYTF. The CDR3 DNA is TGTGCCAGCAGCCCCGGTGGCTATGGCTACACCTTC.

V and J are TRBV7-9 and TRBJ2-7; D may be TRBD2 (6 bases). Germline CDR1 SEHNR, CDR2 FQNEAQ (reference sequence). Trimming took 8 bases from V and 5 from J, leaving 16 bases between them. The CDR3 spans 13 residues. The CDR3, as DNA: TGTGCCAGCCGCCCACGGGAGTTCAACGAGCAGTACTTC. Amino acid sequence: CASRPREFNEQYF. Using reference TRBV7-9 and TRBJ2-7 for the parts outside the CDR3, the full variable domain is DTGVSQNPRHKITKRGQNVTFRCDPISEHNRLYWYRQTLGQGPEFLTYFQNEAQLEKSRLLSDRFSAERPKGSFSTLEIQRTEQGDSAMYLCASRPREFNEQYFGPGTRLTVT.

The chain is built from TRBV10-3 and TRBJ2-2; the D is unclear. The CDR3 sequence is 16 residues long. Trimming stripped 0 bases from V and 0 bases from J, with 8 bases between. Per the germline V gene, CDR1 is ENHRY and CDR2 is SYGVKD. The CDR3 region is CAISESVFANTGELFF. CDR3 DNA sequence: TGTGCCATCAGTGAGTCCGTTTTCGCGAACACCGGGGAGCTGTTTTTT.

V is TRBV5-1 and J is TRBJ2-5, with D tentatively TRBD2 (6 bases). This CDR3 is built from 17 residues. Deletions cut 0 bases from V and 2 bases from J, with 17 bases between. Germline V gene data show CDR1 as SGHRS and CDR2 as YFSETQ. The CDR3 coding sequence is TGCGCCAGCAGCTTGGGGGCCCTGGGACGGGAGCAAGAGACCCAGTACTTC. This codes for CASSLGALGREQETQYF. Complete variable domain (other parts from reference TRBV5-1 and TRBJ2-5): KAGVTQTPRYLIKTRGQQVTLSCSPISGHRSVSWYQQTPGQGLQFLFEYFSETQRNKGNFPGRFSGRQFSNSRSEMNVSTLELGDSALYLCASSLGALGREQETQYFGPGTRLLVL.

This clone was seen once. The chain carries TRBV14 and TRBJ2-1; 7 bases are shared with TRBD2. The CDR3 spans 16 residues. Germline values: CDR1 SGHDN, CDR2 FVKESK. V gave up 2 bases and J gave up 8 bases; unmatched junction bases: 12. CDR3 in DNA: TGTGCCAGCAGCCAATATACTAGCGCGAGCGTGGATGAGCAGTTCTTC. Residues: CASSQYTSASVDEQFF.

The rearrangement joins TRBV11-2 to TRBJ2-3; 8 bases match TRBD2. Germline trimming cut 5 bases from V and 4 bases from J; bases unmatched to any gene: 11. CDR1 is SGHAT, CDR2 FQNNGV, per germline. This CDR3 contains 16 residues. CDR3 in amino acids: CASSKIAGPGADTQYF. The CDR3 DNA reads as TGTGCCAGCAGCAAAATAGCGGGACCAGGGGCAGATACGCAGTATTTT.

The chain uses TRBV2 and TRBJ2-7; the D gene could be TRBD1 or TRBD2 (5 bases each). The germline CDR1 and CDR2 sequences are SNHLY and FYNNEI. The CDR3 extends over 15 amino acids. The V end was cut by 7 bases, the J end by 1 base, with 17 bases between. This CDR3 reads CASTRWGRGSYEQYF. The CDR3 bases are TGTGCCAGCACCCGGTGGGGGAGAGGATCCTACGAGCAGTACTTC.

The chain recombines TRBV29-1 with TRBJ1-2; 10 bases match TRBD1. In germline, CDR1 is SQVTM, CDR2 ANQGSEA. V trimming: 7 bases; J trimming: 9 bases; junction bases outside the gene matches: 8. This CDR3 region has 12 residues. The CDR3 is CSGRDRGESYTF. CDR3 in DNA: TGCAGCGGACGGGACAGGGGCGAGAGCTACACCTTC.